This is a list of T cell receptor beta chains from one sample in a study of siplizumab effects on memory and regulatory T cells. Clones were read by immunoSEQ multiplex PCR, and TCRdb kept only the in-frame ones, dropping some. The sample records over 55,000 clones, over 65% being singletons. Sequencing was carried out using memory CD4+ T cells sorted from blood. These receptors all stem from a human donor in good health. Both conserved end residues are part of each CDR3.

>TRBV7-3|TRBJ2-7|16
CASSLTPQGHPYEQYF
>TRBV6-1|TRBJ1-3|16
CASSEAGQGSGNTIYF
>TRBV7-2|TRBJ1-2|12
CASSKDNYGYTF
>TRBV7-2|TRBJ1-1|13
CASSPNSGTEAFF
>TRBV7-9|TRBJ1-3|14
CASSPTGFGNTIYF
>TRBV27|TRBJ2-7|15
CASSEQGVGPYEQYF
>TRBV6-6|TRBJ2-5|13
CASTPRGGETQYF
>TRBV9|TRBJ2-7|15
CASSVRGDSSYEQYF
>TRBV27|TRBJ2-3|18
CASSLYVGYPSSTDTQYF
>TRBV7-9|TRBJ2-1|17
CASSLGLPREGGLEQFF
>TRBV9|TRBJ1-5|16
CASSVGAGSDYQPQHF
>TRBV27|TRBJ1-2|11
CASSAFYGYTF
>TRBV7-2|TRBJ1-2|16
CASSLGGQGTEYGYTF
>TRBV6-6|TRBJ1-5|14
CASSPQAGNQPQHF